The rows below give T cell receptor beta chains drawn from one sample of a study of T cell responses to AZD1222 COVID-19 vaccine. Produced via immunoSEQ multiplex PCR; TCRdb's table is partial and in-frame only. This sample yields over 65,000 clones, of which approximately 82% are seen a single time; roughly 21% belongs to the top ten. Specimen: peripheral blood, collected on day 0 of AZD1222 vaccination. The receptor source for this set is an adult in good health. Both conserved end residues are part of each CDR3. A D gene is named only where the DNA matches it firmly. Rows may omit the clone size; those that give it use once, few, many or a size class.

TRBV6-5	.	.	TRBJ1-3	CASNSLAGSGNTIYF	TGTGCCAGCAATAGCTTAGCGGGCTCTGGAAACACCATATATTTT
TRBV2	.	.	TRBJ1-1	CASSSPGLTEAFF	TGTGCCAGCAGTTCTCCCGGGCTCACTGAAGCTTTCTTT
TRBV2	.	.	TRBJ2-7	CASSESRLGEEQYF	TGTGCCAGCAGTGAATCGAGACTAGGGGAAGAGCAGTACTTC
TRBV4-1	.	.	TRBJ1-6	CASSQDLGARNSPLHF	TGCGCCAGCAGCCAAGATCTTGGGGCTCGGAATTCACCCCTCCACTTT
TRBV21-1	.	.	TRBJ1-3	CASSLCWERSGNTIYF	TGTGCCAGCAGCCTGTGCTGGGAAAGATCCGGAAACACCATATATTTT
TRBV6-5	.	.	TRBJ2-1	CASSYSDSFSEQFF	TGTGCCAGCAGTTACTCAGACTCCTTTAGTGAGCAGTTCTTC
TRBV19	.	.	TRBJ2-7	CASSIGFGTSAYEQYF	TGTGCCAGTAGTATAGGGTTTGGCACTTCGGCTTACGAGCAGTACTTC
TRBV19	.	.	TRBJ2-3	CASSTYQDTQYF	TGTGCCAGTAGTACCTATCAAGATACGCAGTATTTT
TRBV11-2	.	.	TRBJ1-1	CASSLGGASNTEAFF	TGTGCCAGCAGCTTAGGAGGCGCCTCGAACACTGAAGCTTTCTTT
TRBV5-5	TRBD2	.	TRBJ2-7	CASSPRGGSDRYF	TGTGCCAGCAGCCCCCGGGGGGGGAGCGACAGGTACTTC
TRBV18	.	.	TRBJ1-4	CASSPGGNEEKLFF	TGTGCCAGCTCACCGGGGGGGAATGAGGAAAAACTGTTTTTT
TRBV2	.	.	TRBJ2-3	CASSYTDTQYF	TGTGCCAGCAGCTACACAGATACGCAGTATTTT
TRBV6-5	.	.	TRBJ1-1	CASSSVATEAFF	TGTGCCAGCAGCTCCGTGGCCACTGAAGCTTTCTTT
TRBV3-1/TRBV3-2	.	.	TRBJ1-2	CASRGTVSGYTF	TGTGCCAGCAGGGGGACCGTTTCTGGCTACACCTTC
TRBV28	.	.	TRBJ2-3	CASSLVRYTQYF	TGTGCCAGCAGTTTAGTTAGGTATACGCAGTATTTT
TRBV3-1/TRBV3-2	TRBD1	.	TRBJ1-4	CASSRTTGGLGKLFF	TGTGCCAGCAGCCGGACCACAGGGGGATTAGGAAAACTGTTTTTT
TRBV2	.	.	TRBJ1-1	CASSEPFAFEAFF	TGTGCCAGCAGTGAACCTTTCGCCTTTGAAGCTTTCTTT
TRBV3-1/TRBV3-2	TRBD1	.	TRBJ2-7	CASSQGYRGNEQYF	TGTGCCAGCAGCCAAGGCTACAGGGGCAACGAGCAGTACTTC
TRBV7-8	TRBD1	.	TRBJ1-2	CASSLDPGQGLNYGYTF	TGTGCCAGCAGCTTGGATCCGGGACAGGGTCTCAACTATGGCTACACCTTC
TRBV7-9	.	once	TRBJ2-7	CASSLVGFQQYF	TGTGCCAGCAGCTTAGTTGGCTTCCAGCAGTACTTC
TRBV4-2	.	few	TRBJ2-3	CASSQGRQDPSTDTQYF	TGTGCCAGCAGCCAAGGCAGACAGGACCCTAGCACAGATACGCAGTATTTT
TRBV18	.	.	TRBJ1-2	CASSPPGGADFAYGYTF	TGTGCCAGCTCCCCTCCGGGGGGGGCCGACTTCGCCTATGGCTACACCTTC